These 21 T cell receptor beta chains were all obtained from the same sample, sequenced in a study of OX40 agonist ivuxolimab in advanced cancers. Clones were read by immunoSEQ multiplex PCR, and TCRdb kept only the in-frame ones, dropping some. The sample consists of 65,000 to 95,000 clones, approximately 92% of them appearing once. Sequencing used CD4+ or CD8+ T cells sorted from blood, obtained in a trial of the OX40 agonist ivuxolimab. The receptors here all came from an adult with an advanced solid tumor such as melanoma, head and neck, liver or kidney cancer.

The chain is built from TRBV11-3 and TRBJ2-7; either TRBD1 or TRBD2 may supply D (5 bases each). This CDR3 has 16 amino acids. V was pared by 2 bases and J by 1 base, with 15 bases between. Germline lookup yields CDR1 SGHNT and CDR2 YENEEA. CDR3: CASSLRSGTGSYEQYF. Written as DNA, the CDR3 is TGTGCCAGCAGCTTAAGGTCGGGGACGGGTTCCTACGAGCAGTACTTC.

The V and J genes are TRBV19 and TRBJ1-5; no clear D. Per germline, CDR1 LNHDA and CDR2 SQIVND (reference sequence). The CDR3 runs 11 residues. Trimming removed 11 bases at V and 5 bases at J, with 10 bases between. The CDR3 protein is CAGGIYQPQHF. As DNA, the CDR3 is TGTGCCGGAGGGATTTATCAGCCCCAGCATTTT.

There are a few counts of this clone. V and J are TRBV27 and TRBJ2-1; 8 bases fit TRBD1. The CDR3 has 16 amino acids. Germline trimming cut 6 bases from V and 2 bases from J; bases unmatched to any gene: 9. Germline CDR1 is MNHEY and CDR2 is SMNVEV (reference sequence). The CDR3 DNA follows: TGTGCCAGCAGCCCCCGACAGGGGCCCGCCTACAATGAGCAGTTCTTC. Protein: CASSPRQGPAYNEQFF.

The V call is TRBV4-1, the J call TRBJ2-3; 13 positions match TRBD2. The CDR3 has 20 amino acids. The germline gives CDR1 MGHRA, CDR2 YSYEKL. With V trimmed by 3 bases and J by 0 bases, 12 bases remained unmatched. CDR3 protein: CASSQASGTSGTTSTDTQYF. Here the CDR3 DNA reads TGCGCCAGCAGCCAGGCTAGCGGGACTAGCGGGACCACTAGCACAGATACGCAGTATTTT.

The chain recombines TRBV11-3 with TRBJ1-1; D gene uncertain. The germline V gene encodes CDR1 SGHNT and CDR2 YENEEA. Trimming stripped 5 bases from V and 1 base from J, with 11 bases between. The length of the CDR3 is 14 residues. The CDR3 DNA reads TGTGCCAGCAGCGGGTCAAGGGCGAACACTGAAGCTTTCTTT. Its protein is CASSGSRANTEAFF.

This clone was counted a single time. The chain carries TRBV29-1 and TRBJ2-3; D call uncertain. The CDR3 totals 13 residues. The germline V gene has CDR1 SQVTM and CDR2 ANQGSEA. V dropped 4 bases and J dropped 6 bases, with 14 bases sitting between them. CDR3 nucleotide sequence: TGCAGCGTTGGGACCGGGTCCCCCGATACGCAGTATTTT. Encoded protein: CSVGTGSPDTQYF.

This clone was recorded a few times. The chain joins TRBV18 to TRBJ2-7; D ambiguous. Deletions cut 6 bases from V and 2 bases from J, with 11 bases between. Germline V gives CDR1 KGHSH, CDR2 LQKENI. This CDR3 is 13 amino acids long. The CDR3 is CASSLNGPYEQYF. The CDR3 nucleotides read TGTGCCAGCTCTTTGAACGGCCCCTACGAGCAGTACTTC.

The chain carries TRBV11-3 and TRBJ2-2, with TRBD2 as a possible D gene (5 bases). Trimming shortened V by 3 bases and J by 3 bases, and 20 bases separated the two germline ends. CDR1 is SGHNT, CDR2 YENEEA, per germline. The CDR3 contains 18 residues. CDR3 sequence (DNA): TGTGCCAGCAGCTTGAAGGGCTTAGGAGGAAAGGACACCGGGGAGCTGTTTTTT. It specifies CASSLKGLGGKDTGELFF.

The chain uses TRBV14 and TRBJ1-2; a weak D match, TRBD1 (5 bases). CDR3 length: 14 residues. Trimming took off 2 bases at V and 7 bases at J, with 14 bases between the two ends. Germline V gene sequence: CDR1 SGHDN, CDR2 FVKESK. CDR3 sequence reads: CASSQSSRGIGYTF. CDR3 coding DNA: TGTGCCAGCAGCCAATCGTCAAGGGGCATTGGCTACACCTTC.

The CDR3 here is CASSELGGSGSSNEQFF. The CDR3 DNA sequence: TGCGCCAGCAGCGAACTCGGGGGGAGCGGGAGTTCAAATGAGCAGTTCTTC. The V and J genes are TRBV5-1 and TRBJ2-1, with 8 bases aligning to TRBD2. CDR1 and CDR2 (germline): SGHRS, YFSETQ. The CDR3 extends over 17 amino acids. Losses at the gene ends were 4 bases for V and 7 bases for J; bases not matched to a gene: 16.

This chain's CDR3 is CATGRGLNEKLFF. The CDR3, as DNA: TGTGCCACCGGGAGGGGTCTAAATGAAAAACTGTTTTTT. This sequence joins TRBV15 and TRBJ1-4; tentative D call: TRBD1 (5 bases). Trimming removed 8 bases from V and 5 bases from J, with 12 bases in between. Looked up from germline, CDR1 is LNHNV and CDR2 is YYDKDF (reference sequence). The CDR3 is 13 residues long. Full variable domain (rest looked up from reference TRBV15 and TRBJ1-4): DAMVIQNPRYQVTQFGKPVTLSCSQTLNHNVMYWYQQKSSQAPKLLFHYYDKDFNNEADTPDNFQSRRPNTSFCFLDIRSPGLGDTAMYLCATGRGLNEKLFFGSGTQLSVL.

This clone showed up just once. The rearrangement links TRBV5-1 to TRBJ1-4; TRBD1 is a possible D gene (5 bases). The CDR3 has 14 residues. Per the germline V gene, CDR1 is SGHRS and CDR2 is YFSETQ. Trimming pared 4 bases from V and 4 bases from J, leaving 11 bases between. CDR3 in DNA: TGCGCCAGCAGCAGGAACAGGAATAATGAAAAACTGTTTTTT. Its protein product is CASSRNRNNEKLFF.

The chain carries TRBV11-3 and TRBJ2-3; perhaps TRBD2 as D (5 bases). The CDR3 spans 14 residues. V lost 3 bases and J lost 2, with 9 bases in between. CDR1 is SGHNT, CDR2 YENEEA, per germline. CDR3 sequence: CASSLGRSTDTQYF. The CDR3 DNA sequence: TGTGCCAGCAGCTTGGGGAGATCCACAGATACGCAGTATTTT.

The rearrangement joins TRBV27 to TRBJ2-7, with 7 bases aligning to TRBD1. CDR1 and CDR2 from the germline V gene are MNHEY and SMNVEV (reference sequence). Trimming at V came to 7 bases and at J to 0 bases, leaving 6 bases not matched to a gene. The CDR3 consists of 14 residues. CDR3 nucleotide sequence: TGTGCCAGCAACTTGACAGGGTTCTCCTACGAGCAGTACTTC. Protein: CASNLTGFSYEQYF.

This chain uses TRBV19 with TRBJ2-7, with a weak D call TRBD2 (5 bases). Trimming left V 7 bases short and J 2 bases short, with 18 bases between. This CDR3 region has 15 residues. Germline CDR1 reads LNHDA; CDR2 reads SQIVND (reference sequence). CDR3 sequence reads: CASNEGAAPTYEQYF. The CDR3 DNA follows: TGTGCCAGTAACGAGGGAGCGGCTCCCACCTACGAGCAGTACTTC.

J is TRBJ2-7 and V is TRBV19; 12 bases map to TRBD2. Germline V gives CDR1 LNHDA, CDR2 SQIVND (reference sequence). J was trimmed by 3 bases and V by 3 bases; bases with no gene match: 3. The CDR3 runs 15 residues. The CDR3 is CASSIGLAGIYEQYF. CDR3 bases: TGTGCCAGTAGTATCGGACTAGCGGGGATCTACGAGCAGTACTTC.

The rearrangement joins TRBV7-6 to TRBJ1-1; no definite D call. Trimming removed 6 bases at V and 5 bases at J, with 13 bases between. The CDR3 is 13 amino acids. From germline, CDR1 is SGHVS and CDR2 FNYEAQ. The CDR3, as DNA: TGTGCCAGCAGTTTGGGGTTCAGAACTGAAGCTTTCTTT. Encoded protein: CASSLGFRTEAFF. The variable domain in full, with the rest retrieved from reference TRBV7-6 and TRBJ1-1, is GAGVSQSPRYKVTKRGQDVALRCDPISGHVSLYWYRQALGQGPEFLTYFNYEAQQDKSGLPNDRFSAERPEGSISTLTIQRTEQRDSAMYRCASSLGFRTEAFFGQGTRLTVV.

This sequence joins TRBV30 and TRBJ2-5, with D hard to call. The V gene lost 0 bases and the J gene lost 13 bases, with 18 bases spanning the gap. The CDR3 has 13 residues. Looked up from germline, CDR1 is GTSNPN and CDR2 is SVGIG (reference sequence). The CDR3 DNA sequence: TGTGCCTGGAGTGTAACACCGAGACACCTATCGTACTTC. Protein product: CAWSVTPRHLSYF.

The chain carries TRBV18 and TRBJ2-1; 10 bases are a match to TRBD2. Germline V gene sequence: CDR1 KGHSH, CDR2 LQKENI. CDR3 size: 17 residues. V lost 3 bases, J lost 4 bases, and 9 bases stayed unmatched. CDR3 in amino acids: CASSPASGSVSYNEQFF. DNA of the CDR3: TGTGCCAGCTCACCGGCTAGCGGGAGCGTTAGTTACAATGAGCAGTTCTTC.

In its sample, this clone was seen once. The chain carries TRBV6-6 and TRBJ2-7, with 7 bases identical to TRBD2. The length of the CDR3 is 14 residues. V shed 0 bases and J 5 bases; nucleotides not matched to a gene: 4. Germline-derived CDR1 and CDR2 are MNHNY and SVGAGI (reference sequence). CDR3 sequence (DNA): TGTGCCAGCAGTTACTCGCGGGAGACCCACGAGCAGTACTTC. It encodes CASSYSRETHEQYF.

This rearrangement joins TRBV2 to TRBJ2-2; 7 bases agree with TRBD1. This CDR3 has 13 residues. The V and J ends lost 5 bases and 9 bases, in that order; junction bases with no gene match: 6. Germline CDR1 and CDR2: SNHLY and FYNNEI. CDR3 nucleotide sequence: TGTGCCAGCAGTTATACAGGGGTGAGGGAGCTGTTTTTT. This gives the protein CASSYTGVRELFF. Variable domain in full (rest from reference TRBV2 and TRBJ2-2): EPEVTQTPSHQVTQMGQEVILRCVPISNHLYFYWYRQILGQKVEFLVSFYNNEISEKSEIFDDQFSVERPDGSNFTLKIRSTKLEDSAMYFCASSYTGVRELFFGEGSRLTVL.